The clone carrying this T cell receptor (beta chain) was recorded many times. Its antigen is not identified. The source of the sample is a study of neurological immune-mediated disorders. MiXCR, applied by TCRdb to the 5' RACE reads, yields one record per CDR3 protein. The repertoire holds around 130,000 distinct CDR3 sequences, roughly 3.2% seen once, with 1% to 1.5% in the top ten. General study points: The repertoires of 18 of 34 multiple sclerosis patients fell into one related-CDR3 cluster (a possible signature) under phylogenetic grouping. Neither clinical nor MRI features showed any association with the multiple sclerosis repertoire cluster, and the authors stated that larger cohorts are needed.

This clonotype was sampled from a woman aged 25 to 39 with multiple sclerosis. The sequencing input was PBMCs.

CDR3 sequence reads: CSVASPTEAFF. The CDR3 nucleotides are TGCAGCGTTGCATCGCCCACTGAAGCTTTCTTT. The chain links TRBV29-1 to TRBJ1-1, with D unclear. Trimming cost V 4 bases and J 4 bases, with 7 bases left between them. CDR3 length: 11 residues. Germline CDR1 reads SQVTM; CDR2 reads ANQGSEA.